This TCR beta chain was captured by sequencing in a study of chemoradiotherapy in HPV16-positive cancers. Background on the study: Candidate HPV-specific T-cell clones and common TCR motifs came from functional assays in a couple of HPV16-positive patients.

The data were produced by immunoSEQ multiplex PCR, yet TCRdb's version contains in-frame clones alone and is incomplete. Here the sample spans roughly 1,800 clones, around 95% being singletons. Over chemoradiotherapy, repertoires were sampled more than once. Study results and caveats: HPV-specific T cells were functionally defined from only a couple of HPV16-positive patients. Candidate HPV-specific clones and E7-related TCR motifs grew in tumor during treatment.

Turning to this clone: The antigen is undetermined.

From germline, CDR1 is SGHAT and CDR2 FQNNGV. V shed 5 bases, J shed 7 bases, and the junction held 13 bases outside the gene matches. The CDR3 is 17 residues long. Sequencing used tumor tissue, obtained from a patient who underwent chemoradiotherapy. The sequence was obtained from a human donor with HPV-associated anogenital cancer. This chain joins TRBV11-2 and TRBJ2-5; TRBD2 matches 13 bases. Written as DNA, the CDR3 is TGTGCCAGCAGCAGACGTCCACTAGCGGGGGGGCGCTTGACCCAGTACTTC. Amino acid sequence: CASSRRPLAGGRLTQYF.